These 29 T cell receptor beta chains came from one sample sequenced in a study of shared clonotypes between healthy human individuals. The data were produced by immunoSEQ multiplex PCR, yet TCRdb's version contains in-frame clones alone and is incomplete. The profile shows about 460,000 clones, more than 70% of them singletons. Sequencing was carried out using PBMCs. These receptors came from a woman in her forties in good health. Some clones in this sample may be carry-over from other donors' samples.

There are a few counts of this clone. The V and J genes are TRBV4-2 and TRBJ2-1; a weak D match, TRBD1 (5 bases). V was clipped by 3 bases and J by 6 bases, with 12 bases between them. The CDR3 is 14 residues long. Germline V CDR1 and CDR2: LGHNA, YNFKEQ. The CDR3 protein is CASSHVTAPNEQFF. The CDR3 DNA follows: TGTGCCAGCAGCCACGTGACAGCTCCCAATGAGCAGTTCTTC.

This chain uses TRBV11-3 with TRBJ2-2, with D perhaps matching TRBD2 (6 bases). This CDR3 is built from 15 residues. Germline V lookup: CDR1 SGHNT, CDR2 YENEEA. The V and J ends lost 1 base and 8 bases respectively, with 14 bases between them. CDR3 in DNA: TGTGCCAGCAGCTTAGGCGGGACCTCCGGGGGGGAGCTGTTTTTT. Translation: CASSLGGTSGGELFF.

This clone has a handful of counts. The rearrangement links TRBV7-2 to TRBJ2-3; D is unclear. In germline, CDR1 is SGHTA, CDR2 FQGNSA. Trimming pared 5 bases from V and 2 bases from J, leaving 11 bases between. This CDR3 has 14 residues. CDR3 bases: TGTGCCAGCAGCGTTCGACACGTCACAGATACGCAGTATTTT. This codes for CASSVRHVTDTQYF.

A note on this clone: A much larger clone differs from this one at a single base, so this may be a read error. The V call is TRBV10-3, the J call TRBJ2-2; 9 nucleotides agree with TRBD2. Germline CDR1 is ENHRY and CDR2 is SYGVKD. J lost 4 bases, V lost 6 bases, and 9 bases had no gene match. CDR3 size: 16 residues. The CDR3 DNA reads TGTGCCATCAGCGCCCTAGCGGGAAAGACCACCGGGGAGCTGTTTTTT. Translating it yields CAISALAGKTTGELFF.

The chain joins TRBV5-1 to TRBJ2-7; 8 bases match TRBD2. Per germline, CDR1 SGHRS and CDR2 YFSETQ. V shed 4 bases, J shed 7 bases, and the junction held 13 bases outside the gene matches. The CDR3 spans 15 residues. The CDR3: CASSLGTSGLREQYF. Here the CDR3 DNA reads TGCGCCAGCAGCCTAGGGACTAGTGGTCTACGAGAGCAGTACTTC.

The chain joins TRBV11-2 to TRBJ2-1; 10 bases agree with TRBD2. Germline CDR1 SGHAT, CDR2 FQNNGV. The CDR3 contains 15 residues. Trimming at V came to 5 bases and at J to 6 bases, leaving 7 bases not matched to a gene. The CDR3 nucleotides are TGTGCCAGCAGCCCAGGGCTAGCGGGAGTCAATGAGCAGTTCTTC. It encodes CASSPGLAGVNEQFF.

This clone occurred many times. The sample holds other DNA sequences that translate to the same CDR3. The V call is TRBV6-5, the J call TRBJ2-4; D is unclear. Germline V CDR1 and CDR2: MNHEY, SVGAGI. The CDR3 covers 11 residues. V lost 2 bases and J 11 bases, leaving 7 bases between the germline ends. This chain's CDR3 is CASSYGRFQYF. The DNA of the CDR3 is TGTGCCAGCAGTTACGGTCGTTTTCAGTACTTC.

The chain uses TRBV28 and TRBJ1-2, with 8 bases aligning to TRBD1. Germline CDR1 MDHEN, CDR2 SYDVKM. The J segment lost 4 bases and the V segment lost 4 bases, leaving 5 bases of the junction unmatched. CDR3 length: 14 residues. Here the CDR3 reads CASSSGQGSYGYTF. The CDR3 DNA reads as TGTGCCAGCAGTTCCGGACAGGGAAGCTATGGCTACACCTTC.

CDR3 DNA sequence: TGTGCCAGCAGCTCCGGGACAAACCAAGAGACCCAGTACTTC. Protein sequence: CASSSGTNQETQYF. The gene calls are TRBV7-9 and TRBJ2-5, with D perhaps matching TRBD1 (6 bases). This CDR3 comprises 14 residues. V was trimmed by 4 bases and J by 0 bases, leaving 9 bases between them. Germline CDR1 and CDR2: SEHNR and FQNEAQ (reference sequence).

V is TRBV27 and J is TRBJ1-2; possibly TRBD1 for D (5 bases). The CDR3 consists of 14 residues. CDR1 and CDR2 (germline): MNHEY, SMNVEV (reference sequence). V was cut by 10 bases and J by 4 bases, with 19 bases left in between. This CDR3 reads CATRGAQVSYGYTF. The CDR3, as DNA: TGTGCCACCCGAGGGGCCCAAGTCAGCTATGGCTACACCTTC.

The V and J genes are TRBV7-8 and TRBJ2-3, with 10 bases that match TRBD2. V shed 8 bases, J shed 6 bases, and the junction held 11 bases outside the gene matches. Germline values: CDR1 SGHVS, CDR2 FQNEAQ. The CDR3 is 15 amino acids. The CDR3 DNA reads TGTGCCAGCCGTCTAGCGGGAGACGGTTGGGATACGCAGTATTTT. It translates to CASRLAGDGWDTQYF.

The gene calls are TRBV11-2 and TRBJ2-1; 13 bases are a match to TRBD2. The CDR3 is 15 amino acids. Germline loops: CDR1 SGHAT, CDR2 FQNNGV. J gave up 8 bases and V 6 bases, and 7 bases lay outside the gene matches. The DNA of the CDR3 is TGTGCCAGCAGTACGCGGACTAGCGGGAGCGATGAGCAGTTCTTC. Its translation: CASSTRTSGSDEQFF.

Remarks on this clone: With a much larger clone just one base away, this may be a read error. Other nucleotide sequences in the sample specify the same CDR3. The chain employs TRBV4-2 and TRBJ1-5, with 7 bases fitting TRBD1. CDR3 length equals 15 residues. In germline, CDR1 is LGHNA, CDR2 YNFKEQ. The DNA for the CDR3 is TGTGCCAGCAGCCGAGGGGGCGAAGTCAATCAGCCTCAGCATTTT. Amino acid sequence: CASSRGGEVNQPQHF.

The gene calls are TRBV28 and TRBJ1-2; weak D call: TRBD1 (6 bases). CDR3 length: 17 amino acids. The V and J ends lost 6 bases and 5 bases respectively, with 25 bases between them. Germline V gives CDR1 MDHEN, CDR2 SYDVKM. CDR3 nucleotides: TGTGCCAGCAGAGTAGGGGGGACAACCTCGAAGGTATATGGCTACACCTTC. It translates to CASRVGGTTSKVYGYTF.

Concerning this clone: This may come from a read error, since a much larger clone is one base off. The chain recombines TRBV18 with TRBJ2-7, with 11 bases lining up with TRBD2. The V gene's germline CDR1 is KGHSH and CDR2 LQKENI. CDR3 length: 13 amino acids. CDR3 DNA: TGTGCCAGCTCACCACTTAGCGGGAGGGCTCGGAGTTTC. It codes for CASSPLSGRARSF.

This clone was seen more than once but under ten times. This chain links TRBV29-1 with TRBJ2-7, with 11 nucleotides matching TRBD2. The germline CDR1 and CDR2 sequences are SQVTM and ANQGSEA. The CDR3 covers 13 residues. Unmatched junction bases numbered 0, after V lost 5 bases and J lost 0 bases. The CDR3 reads CSVTSGSSYEQYF. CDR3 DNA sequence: TGCAGCGTTACTAGCGGGAGCTCCTACGAGCAGTACTTC.

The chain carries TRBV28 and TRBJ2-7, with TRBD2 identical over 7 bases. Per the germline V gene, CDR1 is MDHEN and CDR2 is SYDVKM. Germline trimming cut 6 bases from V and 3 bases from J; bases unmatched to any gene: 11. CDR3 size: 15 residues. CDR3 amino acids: CASSDPGAGIYEQYF. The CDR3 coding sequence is TGTGCCAGCAGCGACCCAGGAGCGGGGATCTACGAGCAGTACTTC. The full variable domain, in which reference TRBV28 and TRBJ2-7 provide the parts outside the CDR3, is DVKVTQSSRYLVKRTGEKVFLECVQDMDHENMFWYRQDPGLGLRLIYFSYDVKMKEKGDIPEGYSVSREKKERFSLILESASTNQTSMYLCASSDPGAGIYEQYFGPGTRLTVT.

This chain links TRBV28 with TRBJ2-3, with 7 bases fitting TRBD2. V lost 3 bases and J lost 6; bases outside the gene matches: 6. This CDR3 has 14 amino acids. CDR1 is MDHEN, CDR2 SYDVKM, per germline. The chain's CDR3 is CASSLGLGGDTQYF. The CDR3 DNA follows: TGTGCCAGCAGTTTGGGTCTGGGGGGGGATACGCAGTATTTT.

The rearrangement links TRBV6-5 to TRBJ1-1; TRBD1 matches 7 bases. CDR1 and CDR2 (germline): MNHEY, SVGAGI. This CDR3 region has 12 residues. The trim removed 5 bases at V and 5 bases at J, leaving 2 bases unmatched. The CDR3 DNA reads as TGTGCCAGCAGTGAACAGGGGACTGAAGCTTTCTTT. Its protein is CASSEQGTEAFF.

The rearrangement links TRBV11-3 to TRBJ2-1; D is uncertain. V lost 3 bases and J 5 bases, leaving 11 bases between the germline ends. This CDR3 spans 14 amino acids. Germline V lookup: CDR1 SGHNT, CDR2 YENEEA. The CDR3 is CASSLGTSNNEQFF. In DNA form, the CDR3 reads TGTGCCAGCAGCTTGGGAACTTCGAACAATGAGCAGTTCTTC.

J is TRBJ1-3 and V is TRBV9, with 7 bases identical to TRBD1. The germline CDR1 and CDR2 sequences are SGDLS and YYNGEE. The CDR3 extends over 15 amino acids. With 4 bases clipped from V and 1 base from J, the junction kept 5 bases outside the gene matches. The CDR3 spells CASSQQGLSGNTIYF. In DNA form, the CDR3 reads TGTGCCAGCAGCCAACAGGGGCTATCTGGAAACACCATATATTTT.

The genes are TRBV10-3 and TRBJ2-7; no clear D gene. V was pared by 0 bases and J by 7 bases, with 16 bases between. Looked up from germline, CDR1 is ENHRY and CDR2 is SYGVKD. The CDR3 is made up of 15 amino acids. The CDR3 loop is CAISESMGYGLEQYF. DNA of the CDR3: TGTGCCATCAGTGAGTCGATGGGGTACGGGTTGGAGCAGTACTTC.

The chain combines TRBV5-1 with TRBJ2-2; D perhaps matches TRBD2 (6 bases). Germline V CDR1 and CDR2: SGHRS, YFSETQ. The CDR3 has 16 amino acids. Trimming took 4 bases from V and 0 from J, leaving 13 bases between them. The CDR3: CASSRGGTANTGELFF. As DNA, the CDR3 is TGCGCCAGCAGCCGAGGAGGGACCGCGAACACCGGGGAGCTGTTTTTT.

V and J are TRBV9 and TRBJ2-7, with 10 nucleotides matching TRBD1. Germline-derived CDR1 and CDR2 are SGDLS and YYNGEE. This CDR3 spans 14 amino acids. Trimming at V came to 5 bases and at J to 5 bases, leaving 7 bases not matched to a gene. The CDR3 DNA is TGTGCCAGCAGTCCGGGACAGGGGTCCCACGAGCAGTACTTC. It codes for CASSPGQGSHEQYF.

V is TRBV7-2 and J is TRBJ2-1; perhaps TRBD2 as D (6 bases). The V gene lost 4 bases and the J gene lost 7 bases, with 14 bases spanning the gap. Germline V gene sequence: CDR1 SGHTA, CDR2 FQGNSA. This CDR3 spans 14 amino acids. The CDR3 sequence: CASSWGGTTNEQFF. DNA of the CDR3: TGTGCCAGCAGCTGGGGCGGGACGACGAATGAGCAGTTCTTC.

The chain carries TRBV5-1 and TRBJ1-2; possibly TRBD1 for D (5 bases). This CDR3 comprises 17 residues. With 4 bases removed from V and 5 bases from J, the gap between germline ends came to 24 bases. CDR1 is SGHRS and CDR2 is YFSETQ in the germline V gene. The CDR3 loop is CASSPQFGQGHPYGYTF. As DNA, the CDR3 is TGCGCCAGCAGCCCCCAGTTCGGGCAGGGCCACCCTTATGGCTACACCTTC.

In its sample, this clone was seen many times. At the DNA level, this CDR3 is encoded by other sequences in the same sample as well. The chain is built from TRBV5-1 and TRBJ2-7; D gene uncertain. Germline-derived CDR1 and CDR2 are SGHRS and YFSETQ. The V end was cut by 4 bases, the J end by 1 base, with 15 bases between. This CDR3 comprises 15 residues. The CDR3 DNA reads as TGCGCCAGCAGCGAATCGGGTGGACGTTCCTACGAGCAGTACTTC. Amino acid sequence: CASSESGGRSYEQYF.

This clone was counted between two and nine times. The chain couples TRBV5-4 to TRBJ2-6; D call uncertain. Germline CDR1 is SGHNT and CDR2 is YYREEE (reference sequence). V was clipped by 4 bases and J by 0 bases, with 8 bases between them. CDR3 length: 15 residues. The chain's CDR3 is CASSRPGSGANVLTF. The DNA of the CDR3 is TGTGCCAGCAGCCGGCCGGGCTCTGGGGCCAACGTCCTGACTTTC.

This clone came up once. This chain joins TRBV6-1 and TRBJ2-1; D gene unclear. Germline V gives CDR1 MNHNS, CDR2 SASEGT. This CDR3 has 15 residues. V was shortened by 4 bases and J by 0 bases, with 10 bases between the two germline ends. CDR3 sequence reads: CASSVNPSSYNEQFF. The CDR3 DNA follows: TGTGCCAGCAGTGTAAACCCGAGCTCCTACAATGAGCAGTTCTTC.